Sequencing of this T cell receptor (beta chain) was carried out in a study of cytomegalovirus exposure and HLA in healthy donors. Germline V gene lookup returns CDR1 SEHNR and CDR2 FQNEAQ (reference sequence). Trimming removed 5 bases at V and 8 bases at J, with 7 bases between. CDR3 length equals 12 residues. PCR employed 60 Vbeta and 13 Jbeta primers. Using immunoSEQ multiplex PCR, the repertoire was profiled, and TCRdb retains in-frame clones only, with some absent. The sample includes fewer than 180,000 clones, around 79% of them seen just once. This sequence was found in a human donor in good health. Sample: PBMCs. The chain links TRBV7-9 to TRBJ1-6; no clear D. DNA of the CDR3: TGTGCCAGCAGCCCGTTAGATTCACCCCTCCACTTT. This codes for CASSPLDSPLHF.